This T cell receptor beta chain was observed in a study of blood T cell repertoires in COVID-19. Overall study context: Samples taken during acute and convalescent COVID-19 were collected in the United States, Italy and Spain. T cells, B-cell-depleted T cells, or PBMCs supplied cDNA or gDNA.

The authors' processing: Reference gene primer amplification in the assay estimated nucleated cell counts. The assay was immunoSEQ multiplex PCR, and TCRdb's table has in-frame clones only and misses some. That table furnishes V, J and clone size, whereas the DNA furnished D and trimming. The sample includes approximately 130,000 clones, 70% to 80% seen only once; the top ten take under 14%. Germline lookup yields CDR1 SGHRS and CDR2 YFSETQ. V shed 4 bases, J shed 6 bases, and the junction held 6 bases outside the gene matches. This CDR3 is 15 amino acids long. This clone occurred once. The rearrangement joins TRBV5-1 to TRBJ2-3; 12 bases fit TRBD2. The receptor was isolated from a human donor in a cohort sampled during active COVID-19. The sample comprised peripheral blood. The CDR3 region is CASSPSGGAGDTQYF. CDR3 sequence (DNA): TGCGCCAGCAGCCCTAGCGGGGGGGCGGGGGATACGCAGTATTTT.